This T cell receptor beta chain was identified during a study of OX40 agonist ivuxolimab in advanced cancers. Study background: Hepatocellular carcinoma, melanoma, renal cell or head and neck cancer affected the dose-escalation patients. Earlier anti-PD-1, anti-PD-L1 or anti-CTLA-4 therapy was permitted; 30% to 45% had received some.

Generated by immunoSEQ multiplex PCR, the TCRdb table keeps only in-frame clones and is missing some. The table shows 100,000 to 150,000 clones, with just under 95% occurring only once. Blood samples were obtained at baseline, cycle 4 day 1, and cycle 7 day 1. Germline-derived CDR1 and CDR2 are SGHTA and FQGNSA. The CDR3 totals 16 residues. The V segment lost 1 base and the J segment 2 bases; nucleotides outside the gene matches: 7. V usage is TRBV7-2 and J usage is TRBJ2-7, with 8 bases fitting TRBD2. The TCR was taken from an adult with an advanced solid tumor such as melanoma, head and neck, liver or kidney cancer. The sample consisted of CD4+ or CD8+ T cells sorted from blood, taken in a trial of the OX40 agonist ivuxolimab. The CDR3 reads CASSLVGVAGPYEQYF. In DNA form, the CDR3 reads TGTGCCAGCAGCTTAGTTGGGGTAGCGGGGCCCTACGAGCAGTACTTC.